Reported below is one T cell receptor (beta chain). Its antigen is unknown. Regarding donors, all were healthy bone marrow donors. The source of the sample is a study of cytomegalovirus exposure and HLA in healthy donors. Findings of the study overall: There were some public TCRs occurring in many donors, but most TCR sequences were rare. Through in vitro validation, a few CMV-associated chains were shown to be specific for CMV antigens.

The PCR ran on 60 Vbeta and 13 Jbeta primers. Using immunoSEQ multiplex PCR, the repertoire was profiled, and TCRdb retains in-frame clones only, with some absent. The sample lists approximately 67,000 clones, roughly 65% occurring once. In germline, CDR1 is SGHNT, CDR2 YENEEA. V gave up 5 bases and J gave up 14 bases, with 20 bases separating them. This CDR3 is built from 13 residues. Sequencing used PBMCs. This sequence was found in a woman aged 25 to 45 in good health and CMV-seronegative. The chain employs TRBV11-3 and TRBJ2-3; a weak D match, TRBD2 (6 bases). The DNA of the CDR3 is TGTGCCAGCAGCCCTGCCCCCGAGGAGGGGAGGTATTTT. Amino acids: CASSPAPEEGRYF.